Only a few counts were recorded for the clone carrying this T cell receptor beta chain. Germline CDR1 and CDR2: KGHSH and LQKENI. V shed 6 bases and J shed 5 bases, with 11 bases lying between them. The CDR3 covers 14 residues. The data were produced by immunoSEQ multiplex PCR, yet TCRdb's version contains in-frame clones alone and is incomplete. The data hold about 65,000 clones, with 80% to 95% observed a single time. The data are from a study of blood T cell repertoires in COVID-19. Study in general: COVID-19 samples from acute and convalescent phases originated in the United States, Italy and Spain. Nucleic acid was either cDNA or gDNA, and it came from T cells, B-cell-depleted T cells, or PBMCs.

This sequence was found in a man between 65 and 79 years old with active COVID-19. The sample taken for sequencing was peripheral blood. The chain combines TRBV18 with TRBJ1-6; no reliable D call. The DNA for the CDR3 is TGTGCCAGCTCCCTCCTTGTAAATAATTCACCCCTCCACTTT. Amino acid sequence: CASSLLVNNSPLHF.